This paragraph reports one T cell receptor beta chain. What it recognizes is unknown. Sequencing was performed with immunoSEQ multiplex PCR; in TCRdb, only in-frame clones are kept and a portion is missing. The table has more than 250,000 clones, just over 85% seen once. This specimen belongs to a study of cytomegalovirus exposure and HLA in healthy donors. General study findings and limits: The study put 150 to 200 TCR beta chains on its list as cytomegalovirus-associated. Most TCR sequences were rare, but some public TCRs occurred in many donors. According to a subsequent analysis, TCR clusters identified in the first cohort showed a tendency to co-occur across the approximately 130 validation repertoires.

The germline V gene has CDR1 SGHTA and CDR2 FQGNSA. The length of the CDR3 is 17 residues. V dropped 5 bases and J dropped 4; count of bases not matched to a gene: 9. V and J are TRBV7-2 and TRBJ2-6; 9 nucleotides align to TRBD1. This TCR came from a woman younger than 35 in good health and CMV-seronegative. Sample: PBMCs. The CDR3 DNA sequence: TGTGCCAGCAGCCCTGGGACAGGGCATGCCGGGGCCAACGTCCTGACTTTC. This sequence encodes CASSPGTGHAGANVLTF. Using reference TRBV7-2 and TRBJ2-6 for the parts outside the CDR3, the full variable domain is GAGVSQSPSNKVTEKGKDVELRCDPISGHTALYWYRQSLGQGLEFLIYFQGNSAPDKSGLPSDRFSAERTGGSVSTLTIQRTQQEDSAVYLCASSPGTGHAGANVLTFGAGSRLTVL.